This TCR beta chain appears in the sequencing data of a study of type 1 regulatory T cells. V shed 5 bases, J shed 8 bases, and the junction held 9 bases outside the gene matches. In germline, CDR1 is DFQATT, CDR2 SNEGSKA (reference sequence). The CDR3 spans 15 residues. TCRdb called the reads again in MiXCR, with one record for every CDR3 protein. The data contain fewer than 70,000 distinct CDR3 sequences, 50% to 70% of them singletons. About this clonotype itself: Its antigen is currently unknown.

The source of this sequence is a human donor in good health. The specimen was cultured T cells, either the whole culture or a sorted T cell fraction (not recorded which). This sample's subset: Tr1-enriched cell product generated in vitro against host alloantigens. The chain has TRBV20-1 and TRBJ2-1; TRBD2 agrees at 13 bases. CDR3 residues: CSAPRTSGSQDEQFF. DNA of the CDR3: TGCAGTGCTCCACGGACTAGCGGGAGTCAGGATGAGCAGTTCTTC.